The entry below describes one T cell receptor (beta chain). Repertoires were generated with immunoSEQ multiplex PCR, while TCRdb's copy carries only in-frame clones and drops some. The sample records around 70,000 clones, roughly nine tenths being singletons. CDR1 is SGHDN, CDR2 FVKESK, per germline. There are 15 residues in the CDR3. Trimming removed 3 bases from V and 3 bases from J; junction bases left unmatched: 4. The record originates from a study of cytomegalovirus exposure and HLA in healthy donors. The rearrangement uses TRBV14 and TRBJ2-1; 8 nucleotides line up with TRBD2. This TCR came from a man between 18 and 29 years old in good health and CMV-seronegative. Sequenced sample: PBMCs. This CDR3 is CASSHGGRFYNEQFF. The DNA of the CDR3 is TGTGCCAGCAGCCACGGCGGGAGGTTCTACAATGAGCAGTTCTTC.